Below, one T cell receptor beta chain is given with its context. Its antigen remains unidentified. PCR was performed a second time for roughly 7 to 11 cycles using a sample-barcoded 5' primer and a J-beta primer mix. TCRdb re-called the 5' RACE reads through MiXCR, storing one row per CDR3 protein. Altogether about 1 million distinct CDR3 sequences are present, 40% to 45% being singletons, with the ten largest covering over 15%. The data derive from a study of blood T cells in healthy people across ages. Findings and caveats of the study: A conclusive naive versus antigen-experienced comparison was prevented by the unsorted PBMCs. Observed TCR beta diversity per million T cells went down as age went up. This fall followed a roughly linear course with age. Naive T cell percentage and TCR beta diversity correlated strongly.

In germline, CDR1 is SGHDN, CDR2 FVKESK. V lost 0 bases to trimming and J lost 5 bases; unmatched junction nucleotides: 12. CDR3 size: 18 residues. The chain employs TRBV14 and TRBJ2-3; 9 nucleotides match TRBD2. Sequencing was done on a sample of blood. The source is a woman aged 55-75 years in good health. This chain's CDR3 is CASSQDSRLAGKRDTQYF. CDR3 in DNA: TGTGCCAGCAGCCAAGACAGTAGGCTAGCGGGAAAGAGAGATACGCAGTATTTT.